Below are 10 T cell receptor beta chains sequenced from a single sample in a study of T cells after yellow fever vaccination. One entry per CDR3 protein, called by TCRdb with MiXCR from the 5' RACE reads. The table lists under 300,000 distinct CDR3 sequences, approximately 6.3% of them singletons. This sample comprised CD4+ T cells sorted from PBMCs, obtained on the day of the yellow fever booster vaccination. These receptor sequences come from a man aged 25 to 40 who received the YFV17D yellow fever vaccine.

The J gene is TRBJ2-7, the V gene TRBV20-1; unclear D gene. V lost 8 bases to trimming and J lost 2 bases, with 19 bases between them. The germline V gene has CDR1 DFQATT and CDR2 SNEGSKA (reference sequence). The CDR3 runs to 14 residues. The CDR3 nucleotides are TGCAGTACCACCAAAAGTGGATTAGCCTACGAGCAGTACTTC. Amino acid sequence: CSTTKSGLAYEQYF.

As to this clonotype: Compared with germline, one end of the junction differs, possibly owing to a read error. V gene TRBV5-1 combines with J gene TRBJ2-3; 9 bases match TRBD1. CDR1 is SGHRS and CDR2 is YFSETQ in the germline V gene. The CDR3 loop spans 13 amino acids. CDR3 sequence: CASVQGAGDTKYF. CDR3 DNA sequence: TGCGCCAGTGTACAGGGGGCCGGGGATACGAAGTATTTT.

This clonotype was observed at least ten times. The CDR3 region is CASSLLAGGTDTQYF. In DNA, the CDR3 is TGTGCCAGCAGCTTATTAGCGGGAGGAACAGATACGCAGTATTTT. This chain joins TRBV7-2 and TRBJ2-3, with 10 bases that match TRBD2. With V trimmed by 2 bases and J by 3 bases, 2 bases remained unmatched. The CDR3 is 15 residues long. Germline lookup yields CDR1 SGHTA and CDR2 FQGNSA.

The rearrangement links TRBV5-6 to TRBJ2-1, with TRBD2 matching 11 bases. This CDR3 contains 19 residues. Germline CDR1 SGHDT, CDR2 YYEEEE. Trimming took 5 bases from V and 0 from J; bases not matched to a gene: 13. CDR3 bases: TGTGCCAGCAGTCTCGGGGTAGCGGGAGGGCCTAACTCCTACAATGAGCAGTTCTTC. Translation: CASSLGVAGGPNSYNEQFF.

This clonotype was seen a few times. The gene calls are TRBV20-1 and TRBJ1-2, with unresolved D. CDR3 length: 16 amino acids. Germline loops: CDR1 DFQATT, CDR2 SNEGSKA (reference sequence). The V end was cut by 6 bases, the J end by 0 bases, with 20 bases between. CDR3 nucleotide sequence: TGCAGTGCAACGAACGGACCCCTACGGGCTAACTATGGCTACACCTTC. Amino acid sequence: CSATNGPLRANYGYTF.

This clonotype was seen ten or more times. The chain links TRBV12-3 or TRBV12-4 to TRBJ1-2; 7 bases map to TRBD1. The CDR3 is 13 amino acids. J gave up 3 bases and V 6 bases, and 4 bases lay outside the gene matches. CDR3 coding DNA: TGTGCCAGCAGCATCGGACAGGACTATGGCTACACCTTC. Its protein product is CASSIGQDYGYTF.

V usage is TRBV6-1 and J usage is TRBJ2-1, with 10 bases identical to TRBD1. The CDR3 has 15 residues. CDR1 is MNHNS and CDR2 is SASEGT in the germline V gene. Trimming at V came to 4 bases and at J to 9 bases, leaving 9 bases not matched to a gene. Here the CDR3 DNA reads TGTGCCAGCAGTGGAGGGACAGGGGTTTTTGTTGAGCAGTTCTTC. Its translation is CASSGGTGVFVEQFF.

V usage is TRBV5-6 and J usage is TRBJ2-7; D is uncertain. Per germline, CDR1 SGHDT and CDR2 YYEEEE. V was clipped by 0 bases and J by 3 bases, with 19 bases between them. The CDR3 is 17 residues long. CDR3 amino acids: CASSLVRALVDHYEQYF. The CDR3 region has the DNA TGTGCCAGCAGCTTGGTTCGTGCTCTTGTCGACCACTACGAGCAGTACTTC.

This clonotype has at least ten counts. The chain carries TRBV7-2 and TRBJ2-1; TRBD2 might be the D (6 bases). The V and J ends lost 2 bases and 9 bases respectively, with 8 bases between them. The CDR3 is 12 amino acids. Germline values: CDR1 SGHTA, CDR2 FQGNSA. The CDR3 loop reads CASSLTGSEQFF. CDR3 bases: TGTGCCAGCAGCTTAACCGGGAGTGAGCAGTTCTTC.

This clonotype was detected many times. The chain uses TRBV28 and TRBJ2-1, with 9 nucleotides matching TRBD2. The CDR3 loop spans 14 amino acids. V shed 10 bases, J shed 6 bases, and the junction held 10 bases outside the gene matches. Germline V gene lookup returns CDR1 MDHEN and CDR2 SYDVKM. The CDR3 loop reads CATIRLAETNEQFF. In DNA, the CDR3 is TGTGCCACTATTCGACTAGCGGAGACCAATGAGCAGTTCTTC.